This TCR beta chain was captured by sequencing in a study of T cell changes during pregnancy in multiple sclerosis. Per the germline V gene, CDR1 is MNHEY and CDR2 is SMNVEV (reference sequence). The length of the CDR3 is 17 residues. Trimming took 6 bases from V and 2 from J; bases not matched to a gene: 6. Measured with immunoSEQ multiplex PCR; TCRdb has only the in-frame clones, and not every one. This table has about 68,000 clones, 80% to 95% appearing once. This clone was detected once. The sequence was collected from a female donor with multiple sclerosis, enrolled in a pregnancy study. V gene TRBV27 combines with J gene TRBJ2-6; 11 bases match TRBD2. Sequences were derived from peripheral blood, sampled in the first trimester of pregnancy. In nucleotides, the CDR3 is TGTGCCAGCAGGGTGACTAGCGGGGAAACTGGGGCCAACGTCCTGACTTTC. Translating it yields CASRVTSGETGANVLTF.